The 20 T cell receptor beta chains listed next were all sequenced from one sample in a study of tumor and adjacent non-tumor tissue in lung cancer. The template was RNA from unsorted bulk tissue. The normal lung tissue was taken more than 3 cm from the tumor edge. The library came from three nested PCR rounds adapted from ARM-PCR protocols. In TCRdb, the multiplex PCR reads were re-called with MiXCR into one record per CDR3 protein. Of approximately 44,000 distinct CDR3 sequences listed, 60% are singletons. The sequenced material came from distant non-tumor lung tissue. These receptor sequences come from a middle-aged man with non-small cell lung cancer.

The rearrangement links TRBV28 to TRBJ2-7; 11 positions match TRBD1. There are 14 residues in the CDR3. Germline values: CDR1 MDHEN, CDR2 SYDVKM. The trim removed 5 bases at V and 2 bases at J, leaving 2 bases unmatched. The CDR3 loop reads CASSGDRGTYEQYF. CDR3 DNA: TGTGCCAGCAGTGGGGACAGGGGGACCTACGAGCAGTACTTC.

This clonotype has a handful of counts. The V and J genes are TRBV20-1 and TRBJ2-5; 7 nucleotides line up with TRBD2. Trimming removed 4 bases from V and 9 bases from J; junction bases left unmatched: 14. The CDR3 contains 14 residues. Germline CDR1 reads DFQATT; CDR2 reads SNEGSKA (reference sequence). DNA for the CDR3: TGCAGTGCTAACGATTGGACGGGCCGGGAGGCCCAGTACTTC. Amino acids: CSANDWTGREAQYF.

About this clonotype: One end of the junction fails to match germline, which may point to a read error. The chain has TRBV11-2 and TRBJ2-7; a possible D gene is TRBD1 (6 bases). The better agreement between TRBJ2-1 and the DNA end casts doubt on the J call. Germline assignment: CDR1 SGHAT and CDR2 FQNNGV. The CDR3 totals 15 residues. DNA of the CDR3: TGTGCCAGCGGCTTTAGCCAGACAGGCTCCTACGAGCAGTTCTTC. It encodes CASGFSQTGSYEQFF.

Concerning this clonotype: A read error is possible here, since a much larger clone lies one base away. The gene calls are TRBV7-8 and TRBJ2-7, with a tentative D call TRBD1 (6 bases). CDR3 length: 14 amino acids. V lost 5 bases and J 9 bases, leaving 20 bases between the germline ends. CDR1 and CDR2 (germline): SGHVS, FQNEAQ. CDR3 nucleotide sequence: TGTGCCAGCAGCCCTACAGGGCTTGGCGACGGGCAGTACTTC. Its protein product is CASSPTGLGDGQYF. Filled out from reference TRBV7-8 and TRBJ2-7, the complete variable domain reads GAGVSQSPRYKVAKRGQDVALRCDPISGHVSLFWYQQALGQGPEFLTYFQNEAQLDKSGLPSDRFFAERPEGSVSTLKIQRTQQEDSAVYLCASSPTGLGDGQYFGPGTRLTVT.

Comment on this clonotype: With a much larger clone just one base away, this may be a read error. No conserved phenylalanine or tryptophan ends this CDR3, so it is likely a read error. J is TRBJ2-2 and V is TRBV14; D uncertain. Trimming cost V 0 bases and J 6 bases, with 8 bases left between them. Germline loops: CDR1 SGHDN, CDR2 FVKESK. The CDR3 totals 14 residues. CDR3 residues: CASSQDWTSGELFS. CDR3 coding DNA: TGTGCCAGCAGCCAAGATTGGACGTCCGGGGAGCTGTTTTCT.

With respect to this clonotype: In this CDR3 the conserved last residue, phenylalanine or tryptophan, is missing, so a read error is likely. The V gene is TRBV2, the J gene TRBJ2-7; 10 bases line up with TRBD2. Germline CDR1 reads SNHLY; CDR2 reads FYNNEI. Trimming at V came to 2 bases and at J to 3 bases, leaving 25 bases not matched to a gene. The CDR3 spans 22 residues. The CDR3: CASSEPRDPTDSGLAKYYEQYL. The CDR3 bases are TGTGCCAGCAGTGAACCTAGGGACCCGACAGACTCGGGACTAGCGAAATACTACGAGCAGTACTTG.

The chain employs TRBV7-9 and TRBJ2-1, with TRBD2 matching 7 bases. Germline CDR1 and CDR2: SEHNR and FQNEAQ (reference sequence). V lost 5 bases, J lost 8 bases, and 12 bases stayed unmatched. This CDR3 has 15 amino acids. The DNA of the CDR3 is TGTGCCAGCAGCCGCGACGGACTAGTTCTTCATGAGCAGTTCTTC. Translation: CASSRDGLVLHEQFF.

Points on this clonotype: This may be a read error: a much more frequent sequence differs by one nucleotide. The rearrangement joins TRBV6-5 to TRBJ2-7, with D possibly TRBD1 on 6 matching bases. Germline values: CDR1 MNHEY, CDR2 SVGAGI. The CDR3 totals 13 residues. Here the CDR3 reads CVSTRDINYEQYF. DNA of the CDR3: TGTGTCAGCACCAGGGACATAAACTACGAGCAGTACTTC.

Comment on this clonotype: The CDR3 does not end in the conserved phenylalanine or tryptophan, so this is likely a read error. The DNA is omitted, as the CDR3 cannot be located on it reliably, and the CDR3 follows TCRdb's listing. The CDR3 here is CASRSISSGLAEETQYY. V and J are TRBV7-9 and TRBJ2-5; TRBD2, as called in the table, went unchecked against the DNA. Both ends counted, the CDR3 spans 17 residues. Germline V gene data show CDR1 as SEHNR and CDR2 as FQNEAQ (reference sequence).

As to this clonotype: A read error may explain this, as a much larger clone is one base away. The rearrangement links TRBV28 to TRBJ2-7; 8 bases are shared with TRBD2. The length of the CDR3 is 13 residues. V shed 7 bases, J shed 4 bases, and the junction held 6 bases outside the gene matches. Germline-derived CDR1 and CDR2 are MDHEN and SYDVKM. The CDR3 protein is CASTRTSIYEQYF. The CDR3 nucleotides are TGTGCCAGCACCAGGACTAGCATTTACGAGCAGTACTTC. Variable domain in full (rest from reference TRBV28 and TRBJ2-7): DVKVTQSSRYLVKRTGEKVFLECVQDMDHENMFWYRQDPGLGLRLIYFSYDVKMKEKGDIPEGYSVSREKKERFSLILESASTNQTSMYLCASTRTSIYEQYFGPGTRLTVT.

A remark on this clonotype: The germline gene is not matched at one end of the junction; a read error may be the cause. The chain links TRBV29-1 to TRBJ2-1; possible D gene TRBD2, 5 bases. From germline, CDR1 is SQVTM and CDR2 ANQGSEA. There are 14 residues in the CDR3. Here the CDR3 DNA reads TGTAGCGCCTCTCGGCCGACGAAAGGCAATGTGCAGTTCTTC. It encodes CSASRPTKGNVQFF.

This clonotype appeared a few times. Just one base apart from a much larger clone, this may be a read error. The chain links TRBV6-6 to TRBJ2-2; D uncertain. Per the germline V gene, CDR1 is MNHNY and CDR2 is SVGAGI (reference sequence). The CDR3 consists of 12 residues. Trimming removed 7 bases from V and 2 bases from J, with 5 bases in between. CDR3 DNA sequence: TGTGCCAGCAATATAAACACCGGGGAGCTGTTTTTT. Encoded protein: CASNINTGELFF.

This clonotype has a handful of counts. A read error is possible here, since a much larger clone lies one base away. Here the CDR3 omits its conserved ending phenylalanine or tryptophan, so a read error is the likely source. The chain links TRBV6-1 to TRBJ1-1; 7 positions agree with TRBD1. The CDR3 spans 14 residues. CDR1 and CDR2 from the germline V gene are MNHNS and SASEGT. Trimming removed 4 bases from V and 4 bases from J; junction bases left unmatched: 6. CDR3 in amino acids: CASSVAGGLTEAFL. In DNA form, the CDR3 reads TGTGCCAGCAGTGTTGCAGGGGGGCTCACTGAAGCTTTCCTT.

A word on this clonotype: The CDR3 does not close with the conserved phenylalanine or tryptophan, likely indicating a read error. This chain uses TRBV11-2 with TRBJ2-5, with D possibly matching TRBD1 (6 bases). Germline V CDR1 and CDR2: SGHAT, FQNNGV. The CDR3 is 18 residues long. Trimming took 2 bases from V and 7 from J, leaving 26 bases between them. The CDR3 region is CASSLPGLAGGAYMTQYV. In DNA form, the CDR3 reads TGTGCCAGCAGCTTACCGGGATTAGCTGGGGGCGCGTATATGACCCAGTACGTC.

Details on this clonotype: A much larger clone lies a single base off, so this may be a read error. The rearrangement links TRBV6-5 to TRBJ2-6; D perhaps matches TRBD1 (7 bases). CDR1 is MNHEY and CDR2 is SVGAGI in the germline V gene. CDR3 length: 16 amino acids. The CDR3: CASSETGEAGVNVLTF. Here the CDR3 DNA reads TGTGCCAGCAGTGAAACAGGGGAGGCTGGGGTCAACGTCCTGACTTTC.

For this clonotype: The junction and the germline gene differ at one end; a read error may be behind it. This chain joins TRBV29-1 and TRBJ2-2; the D gene could be TRBD1 or TRBD2 (5 bases each). This CDR3 spans 12 amino acids. Germline V lookup: CDR1 SQVTM, CDR2 ANQGSEA. In DNA, the CDR3 is TGCAGCGTTGACAGGGCCACCGGGGAGCGGTTCTTT. Translation: CSVDRATGERFF.

On this clonotype: A much larger clone sits a single nucleotide away, making a read error possible. This sequence joins TRBV13 and TRBJ2-1, with D unclear. Germline V gene lookup returns CDR1 PRHDT and CDR2 FYEKMQ (reference sequence). The CDR3 spans 14 residues. For the CDR3, the DNA is TGTGCCAACAGCTTAAATATCCTAATCAATGAGCAGTTCTTC. It yields the protein CANSLNILINEQFF.

In regard to this clonotype: A read error may produce the germline difference seen at one junction end. The chain uses TRBV29-1 and TRBJ2-1, with 7 positions matching TRBD2. Germline assignment: CDR1 SQVTM and CDR2 ANQGSEA. CDR3 size: 14 residues. The CDR3 loop is CNVVGDYSYNEQFF. Written as DNA, the CDR3 is TGCAACGTTGTAGGGGACTACTCTTACAATGAGCAGTTCTTC.

In its sample, this clonotype was seen many times. The chain joins TRBV5-6 to TRBJ2-2, with a weak D call TRBD1 (5 bases). Germline V CDR1 and CDR2: SGHDT, YYEEEE. Trimming took 0 bases from V and 4 from J, leaving 10 bases between them. This CDR3 has 15 amino acids. The CDR3 DNA sequence: TGTGCCAGCAGCTTGGTGCCAGGGATCACCGGGGAGCTGTTTTTT. Translated, it gives CASSLVPGITGELFF.

The chain has TRBV7-9 and TRBJ1-5, with D unclear. The CDR3 runs to 16 residues. V lost 1 base, J lost 3 bases, and 13 bases lay in between. The V gene's germline CDR1 is SEHNR and CDR2 FQNEAQ (reference sequence). The CDR3 loop is CASSLGAGVNNQPQHF. For the CDR3, the DNA is TGTGCCAGCAGCTTAGGGGCCGGGGTCAACAATCAGCCCCAGCATTTT.